This T cell receptor (beta chain) is from a study of blood T cell repertoires in COVID-19 (dated by TCRdb to about 2020). About the investigation overall: Samples covering the acute and convalescent phases of COVID-19 were provided by collaborators in the United States, Italy and Spain. The prospective study material was composed of cDNA or gDNA derived from T cells, B-cell-depleted T cells, or PBMCs. The dataset comprised deeply sampled blood TCRbeta repertoires from subjects exposed to, actively infected with, or recovered from COVID-19. The repertoires were released in a freely available public database intended as a resource for research on the immune response to SARS-CoV-2. Samples were obtained from the ongoing ImmuneRACE study (first 160 participants) and from approximately 1,200 subjects provided by 6 global collaborators. A de-identified subject ID, COVID-19 status, age in years and sex were almost always included in the sample metadata. Where HLA class I and class II types were available, the types were taken from metadata supplied by the sample provider, not from assay-based typing.

TCRbeta CDR3 regions were amplified from genomic DNA using the immunoSEQ Assay, a bias-controlled multiplex PCR. The published analysis was carried out like this. The number of nucleated cells in each sample was estimated by amplification of reference gene primers within the assay. Sequence reads were collapsed and filtered to measure the absolute abundance of every unique TCRbeta CDR3 rearrangement. For each sample, productive Simpson clonality was calculated by taking the square root of Simpson's diversity index across productive rearrangements. TCRdb obtained this table from immuneACCESS and retained in-frame rearrangements with V and J assigned. These tables miss some clones; where compared with another copy, unresolved V genes account for less than half of the shortfall, and the remainder is unexplained. V and J calls and clone size follow that table, whereas D and trimming were derived from the DNA. The sample profile shows some 42,000 clones; about three quarters of them were found once. The ten top clones hold under 30% of the sample.

Each collaborating institution followed its own protocols to collect whole blood in K2EDTA tubes. For TCRbeta analysis, collaborators shipped samples as frozen whole blood, isolated PBMCs, or DNA extracted from either of those sample types. The junction shows trimming of 5 bases on V and 4 bases on J, and the gene matches do not reach 7 bases of it. Measured from the cysteine to the phenylalanine, the CDR3 is 14 residues long. Just the 42-base CDR3 DNA is kept, in frame starting at base 1. Per the germline V gene, SGHTA is the CDR1 and FQGTGA is the CDR2. About this clone: Its antigen is unknown. Qualities for individual bases were not recorded, and no much larger clone is one base off.

On the study overall, not on this receptor specifically: How much clinical and demographic metadata was included differed by source and by participant, and the metadata was provided uncurated.

The rearrangement combines TRBV7-3 with TRBJ2-5, and TRBD2 aligns with 7 junction nucleotides. The sample comprised peripheral blood. The TCR comes from a woman in her seventies with acute or convalescent COVID-19. CDR3 reads: CASSPRASGETQYF. The nucleotide sequence reads TGTGCCAGCAGCCCCCGAGCTAGCGGAGAGACCCAGTACTTC. Where the CDR3 stops, the reference TRBV7-3 and TRBJ2-5 genes take over; the full variable domain is GAGVSQTPSNKVTEKGKYVELRCDPISGHTALYWYRQSLGQGPEFLIYFQGTGAADDSGLPNDRFFAVRPEGSVSTLKIQRTERGDSAVYLCASSPRASGETQYFGPGTRLLVL.